These 24 T cell receptor beta chains were all obtained from the same sample, sequenced in a study of cytomegalovirus exposure and HLA in healthy donors. PCR used 60 Vbeta primers and 13 Jbeta primers. Sequenced by immunoSEQ multiplex PCR; TCRdb stores in-frame clones only, minus some. The sample lists about 160,000 clones, roughly 82% occurring once. Material for sequencing was PBMCs. The receptors come from a girl aged 5-17 years in good health and CMV-seropositive.

As to this clone: This sample includes further DNA sequences coding for the same CDR3. The chain couples TRBV4-3 to TRBJ2-3, with 8 bases lining up with TRBD2. Germline CDR1 and CDR2: LGHNA and YSLEER. This CDR3 region has 16 residues. Trimming took 1 base from V and 6 from J; bases not matched to a gene: 9. CDR3 nucleotide sequence: TGCGCCAGCAGCCAAGTTCGGGGGGGGCCGACGGATACGCAGTATTTT. It is translated as CASSQVRGGPTDTQYF.

The chain uses TRBV28 and TRBJ1-2; TRBD1 aligns across 8 bases. V shed 6 bases, J shed 7 bases, and the junction held 13 bases outside the gene matches. The CDR3 runs 15 residues. CDR1 and CDR2 (germline): MDHEN, SYDVKM. The CDR3 DNA sequence: TGTGCCAGCAGCTCCAGGGGGCAGGGGTGGGCTGGCTACACCTTC. Protein: CASSSRGQGWAGYTF.

Here the CDR3 reads CASSGTSGGYYTDTQYF. DNA of the CDR3: TGTGCCAGCAGCGGGACTAGCGGAGGCTACTACACAGATACGCAGTATTTT. The chain carries TRBV27 and TRBJ2-3; 11 positions match TRBD2. V shed 6 bases, J shed 2 bases, and the junction held 10 bases outside the gene matches. The CDR3 runs 17 residues. Germline V gives CDR1 MNHEY, CDR2 SMNVEV (reference sequence).

The J gene is TRBJ1-2, the V gene TRBV10-1, with a weak D call TRBD1 (6 bases). CDR1 is WNHNN, CDR2 SYGVQD, per germline (reference sequence). The CDR3 consists of 17 residues. V was trimmed by 5 bases and J by 2 bases, leaving 21 bases between them. The DNA for the CDR3 is TGCGCCAGCAGTCGTATTCGGACAGAAGAACCGAACTATGGCTACACCTTC. Amino acids: CASSRIRTEEPNYGYTF.

The J gene is TRBJ1-1, the V gene TRBV29-1, with D perhaps TRBD1 (5 bases). The CDR3 has 16 residues. Looked up from germline, CDR1 is SQVTM and CDR2 is ANQGSEA. V was trimmed by 1 base and J by 3 bases, leaving 18 bases between them. CDR3 protein: CSVEVGGEGRDTEAFF. CDR3 nucleotides: TGCAGCGTTGAAGTCGGCGGAGAGGGGAGGGACACTGAAGCTTTCTTT.

The chain is built from TRBV7-6 and TRBJ2-1; 10 bases are a match to TRBD2. The CDR3 consists of 16 residues. J gave up 7 bases and V 6 bases, and 12 bases lay outside the gene matches. The germline gives CDR1 SGHVS, CDR2 FNYEAQ. The CDR3 loop is CASSPLAGGSWNEQFF. The DNA of the CDR3 is TGTGCCAGCAGTCCCTTAGCGGGGGGTAGTTGGAATGAGCAGTTCTTC.

The sample holds a few counts of this clone. DNA for the CDR3: TGTGCCAGCAGTGAAGCGACAGGGGGCGGTGAAAAACTGTTTTTT. Protein product: CASSEATGGGEKLFF. The chain combines TRBV6-1 with TRBJ1-4; 10 positions match TRBD1. With 0 bases clipped from V and 7 bases from J, the junction kept 2 bases outside the gene matches. This CDR3 region has 15 residues. From germline, CDR1 is MNHNS and CDR2 SASEGT.

This chain joins TRBV7-8 and TRBJ2-7; the match to TRBD1 covers 10 bases. The junction had 7 bases not matched to a gene; V was cut back by 4 bases and J by 4 bases. CDR3 size: 15 residues. Germline-derived CDR1 and CDR2 are SGHVS and FQNEAQ. In nucleotides, the CDR3 is TGTGCCAGCAGCTCTCCGACAGGGGGCAGGTACGAGCAGTACTTC. Its translation: CASSSPTGGRYEQYF.

V usage is TRBV6-5 and J usage is TRBJ2-5, with D possibly TRBD1 on 6 matching bases. Trimming took off 6 bases at V and 1 base at J, with 9 bases between the two ends. Germline CDR1 MNHEY, CDR2 SVGAGI. This CDR3 spans 13 amino acids. DNA of the CDR3: TGTGCCAGCAGCACAGGGTTCCAAGAGACCCAGTACTTC. Protein product: CASSTGFQETQYF.

The V call is TRBV9, the J call TRBJ2-1; TRBD2 is a possible D gene (6 bases). CDR1 is SGDLS, CDR2 YYNGEE, per germline. The CDR3 consists of 12 residues. Trimming shortened V by 3 bases and J by 11 bases, and 12 bases separated the two germline ends. In DNA form, the CDR3 reads TGTGCCAGCAGCGCACGGGAGCAGAAGCAGTTCTTC. It specifies CASSAREQKQFF.

V usage is TRBV7-8 and J usage is TRBJ1-1; 7 nucleotides match TRBD1. CDR3 length: 15 amino acids. V shed 4 bases, J shed 5 bases, and the junction held 10 bases outside the gene matches. The germline V gene has CDR1 SGHVS and CDR2 FQNEAQ. CDR3 DNA sequence: TGTGCCAGCAGCTCCCGACAGGGACTCTCGACTGAAGCTTTCTTT. Protein product: CASSSRQGLSTEAFF.

This clone was seen a single time. The chain recombines TRBV19 with TRBJ2-7; 9 bases match TRBD1. The V and J ends lost 6 bases and 3 bases, in that order; junction bases with no gene match: 9. CDR3 size: 15 residues. Germline V gene lookup returns CDR1 LNHDA and CDR2 SQIVND (reference sequence). CDR3 nucleotide sequence: TGTGCCAGTAGCCCAGGACAGGGGTGGTTCTACGAGCAGTACTTC. Protein product: CASSPGQGWFYEQYF.

The genes are TRBV5-1 and TRBJ1-1; no reliable D call. The CDR3 runs to 16 residues. Germline V gene lookup returns CDR1 SGHRS and CDR2 YFSETQ. Trimming stripped 7 bases from V and 1 base from J, with 20 bases between. CDR3: CASRDFPGSRNTEAFF. For the CDR3, the DNA is TGCGCCAGCCGCGATTTTCCGGGATCTCGGAACACTGAAGCTTTCTTT.

Here the CDR3 reads CASSQSRQGLYEQYF. For the CDR3, the DNA is TGTGCCAGCAGTCAATCCCGACAGGGATTATACGAGCAGTACTTC. V gene TRBV27 combines with J gene TRBJ2-7, with 7 positions matching TRBD1. The CDR3 length is 15 residues. The junction had 11 bases not matched to a gene; V was cut back by 5 bases and J by 4 bases. Germline assignment: CDR1 MNHEY and CDR2 SMNVEV (reference sequence).

The V gene is TRBV28, the J gene TRBJ1-2, with D maybe TRBD1 (6 bases). The ends were cut back, 6 bases at V and 8 bases at J, with 13 bases in the middle. In germline, CDR1 is MDHEN, CDR2 SYDVKM. The CDR3 has 12 amino acids. CDR3: CASSRTERGYTF. CDR3 coding DNA: TGTGCCAGCAGCCGGACAGAACGGGGCTACACCTTC.

This sequence joins TRBV5-6 and TRBJ2-2; D not resolved. The CDR3 spans 18 residues. The germline V gene has CDR1 SGHDT and CDR2 YYEEEE. V lost 1 base to trimming and J lost 1 base, with 17 bases between them. The chain's CDR3 is CASSLWVGQVLNTGELFF. CDR3 sequence (DNA): TGTGCCAGCAGCTTGTGGGTAGGCCAGGTCTTGAACACCGGGGAGCTGTTTTTT.

This clone was counted a few times. V gene TRBV4-1 combines with J gene TRBJ2-7; possibly TRBD1 for D (6 bases). Germline CDR1 MGHRA, CDR2 YSYEKL. V lost 0 bases, J lost 2 bases, and 14 bases lay in between. CDR3 size: 16 residues. The CDR3 is CASSQDLGTITYEQYF. DNA for the CDR3: TGCGCCAGCAGCCAAGATTTAGGGACAATTACCTACGAGCAGTACTTC.

V and J are TRBV28 and TRBJ2-5; the D gene is possibly TRBD2 (6 bases). The CDR3 consists of 15 residues. Germline-derived CDR1 and CDR2 are MDHEN and SYDVKM. Trimming cost V 0 bases and J 1 base, with 9 bases left between them. The CDR3 sequence is CASSLWGGAQETQYF. The DNA of the CDR3 is TGTGCCAGCAGTTTATGGGGGGGAGCCCAAGAGACCCAGTACTTC.

The CDR3 region has the DNA TGTGCCAGCAGTCCGCGCCCCAGCGGGAGCTACGAGCAGTACTTC. This codes for CASSPRPSGSYEQYF. The chain joins TRBV27 to TRBJ2-7; 8 nucleotides line up with TRBD2. The CDR3 sequence is 15 residues long. V was pared by 5 bases and J by 3 bases, with 9 bases of the junction left unmatched. Germline V gene data show CDR1 as MNHEY and CDR2 as SMNVEV (reference sequence).

The chain is built from TRBV7-2 and TRBJ1-1, with 8 positions matching TRBD1. Per germline, CDR1 SGHTA and CDR2 FQGNSA. J gave up 10 bases and V 5 bases, and 6 bases lay outside the gene matches. CDR3 length: 12 residues. In DNA form, the CDR3 reads TGTGCCAGCAGCCTCGGACAGGGACGAGCTTTCTTT. It codes for CASSLGQGRAFF. Supplemented by reference TRBV7-2 and TRBJ1-1, the full variable domain reads GAGVSQSPSNKVTEKGKDVELRCDPISGHTALYWYRQSLGQGLEFLIYFQGNSAPDKSGLPSDRFSAERTGGSVSTLTIQRTQQEDSAVYLCASSLGQGRAFFGQGTRLTVV.

This clone occurred once. The same CDR3 can be traced to other DNA sequences in this sample. This chain links TRBV27 with TRBJ1-2; D not resolved. This CDR3 spans 13 amino acids. From germline, CDR1 is MNHEY and CDR2 SMNVEV (reference sequence). Trimming took 3 bases from V and 2 from J, leaving 7 bases between them. The CDR3 nucleotides read TGTGCCAGCAGTTTGGGCGGGAACTATGGCTACACCTTC. Translation gives CASSLGGNYGYTF.

The V call is TRBV28, the J call TRBJ2-3, with 7 nucleotides matching TRBD1. Germline V gene sequence: CDR1 MDHEN, CDR2 SYDVKM. This CDR3 spans 14 amino acids. V shed 6 bases and J 0 bases; nucleotides not matched to a gene: 3. CDR3 amino acids: CASRPGQSTDTQYF. The DNA of the CDR3 is TGTGCCAGCAGGCCGGGACAGAGCACAGATACGCAGTATTTT. Full variable domain (rest looked up from reference TRBV28 and TRBJ2-3): DVKVTQSSRYLVKRTGEKVFLECVQDMDHENMFWYRQDPGLGLRLIYFSYDVKMKEKGDIPEGYSVSREKKERFSLILESASTNQTSMYLCASRPGQSTDTQYFGPGTRLTVL.

This clone occurred a few times. V usage is TRBV2 and J usage is TRBJ2-1; TRBD2 agrees at 13 bases. The ends lost 8 bases at V and 2 bases at J; junction bases unmatched: 15. The CDR3 is 19 residues long. Germline V lookup: CDR1 SNHLY, CDR2 FYNNEI. The CDR3: CASRSGLAGDPQTYNEQFF. CDR3 bases: TGTGCCAGCCGATCCGGACTAGCGGGGGACCCACAGACCTACAATGAGCAGTTCTTC.

The chain uses TRBV7-8 and TRBJ1-1; tentative D call: TRBD1 (5 bases). Trimming stripped 5 bases from V and 1 base from J, with 11 bases between. The CDR3 is 14 residues long. CDR1 SGHVS and CDR2 FQNEAQ come from the germline V gene. This chain's CDR3 is CASSRGTGNTEAFF. CDR3 bases: TGTGCCAGCAGCCGCGGGACGGGGAACACTGAAGCTTTCTTT.